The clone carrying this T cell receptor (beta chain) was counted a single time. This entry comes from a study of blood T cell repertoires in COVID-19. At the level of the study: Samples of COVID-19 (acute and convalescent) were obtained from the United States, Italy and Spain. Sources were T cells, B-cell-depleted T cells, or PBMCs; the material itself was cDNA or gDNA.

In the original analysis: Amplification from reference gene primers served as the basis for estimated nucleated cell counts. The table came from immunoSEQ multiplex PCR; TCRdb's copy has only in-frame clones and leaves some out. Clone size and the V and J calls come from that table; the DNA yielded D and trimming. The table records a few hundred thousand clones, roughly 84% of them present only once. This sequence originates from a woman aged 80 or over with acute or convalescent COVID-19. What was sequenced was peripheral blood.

In DNA, the CDR3 is TGTGCCAGCAGCTTAGAGGGGACAGGCTCCCTTCGTGGAAACATTCAGTACTTC. Its translation is CASSLEGTGSLRGNIQYF. The V gene is TRBV7-9, the J gene TRBJ2-4; 8 bases map to TRBD1. Trimming took 1 base from V and 6 from J; bases not matched to a gene: 14. CDR3 size: 18 residues. Looked up from germline, CDR1 is SEHNR and CDR2 is FQNEAQ (reference sequence).